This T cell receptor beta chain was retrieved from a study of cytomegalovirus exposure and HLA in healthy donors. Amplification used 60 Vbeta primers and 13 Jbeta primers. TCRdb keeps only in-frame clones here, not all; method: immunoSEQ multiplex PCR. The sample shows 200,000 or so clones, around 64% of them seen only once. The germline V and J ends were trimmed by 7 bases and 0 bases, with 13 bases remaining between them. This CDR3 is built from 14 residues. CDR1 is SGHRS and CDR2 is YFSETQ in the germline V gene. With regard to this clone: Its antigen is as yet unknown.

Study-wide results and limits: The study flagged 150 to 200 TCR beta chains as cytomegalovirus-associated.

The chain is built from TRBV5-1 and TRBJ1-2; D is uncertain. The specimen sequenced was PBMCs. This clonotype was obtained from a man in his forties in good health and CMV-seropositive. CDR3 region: CASSVGSANYGYTF. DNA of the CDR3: TGCGCCAGCTCCGTCGGGTCGGCTAACTATGGCTACACCTTC.